These T cell receptor beta chains were read from a single sample in a study of blood T cells in healthy people across ages. One entry per CDR3 protein results from TCRdb running MiXCR on the 5' RACE reads. The sample lists fewer than 700,000 distinct CDR3 sequences, roughly 48% occurring once. Sequencing was performed on blood. Receptors were obtained from an elderly man in good health. CDR3s include the opening cysteine and the closing phenylalanine or tryptophan. The order of the fields is clone size, V gene, D gene, J gene, CDR3 DNA, CDR3 protein. D genes are given only for firm matches. Size is omitted from some rows. Given values are once, few, many or a class for expanded clones.

clone_size: NA; v_call: TRBV5-4; d_call: TRBD1; j_call: TRBJ2-7; cdr3_nt: TGTGCCAGCAGCCCAAAGGGACAGTCCTACGAGCAGTACTTC; cdr3_aa: CASSPKGQSYEQYF
clone_size: NA; v_call: TRBV6-1; d_call: TRBD1; j_call: TRBJ2-3; cdr3_nt: TGTGCCAGCCTGTACGGGACAGGACGCACAGATACGCAGTATTTT; cdr3_aa: CASLYGTGRTDTQYF
clone_size: few; v_call: TRBV10-2; d_call: NA; j_call: TRBJ2-3; cdr3_nt: TGCGCCAGTATCGACAGAAACCGTCTTAGCACAGATACGCAGTATTTT; cdr3_aa: CASIDRNRLSTDTQYF
clone_size: NA; v_call: TRBV28; d_call: NA; j_call: TRBJ2-5; cdr3_nt: TGTGCCACCACGCAAAGCGGCGATGAGCAGTACTTC; cdr3_aa: CATTQSGDEQYF
clone_size: NA; v_call: TRBV9; d_call: TRBD1; j_call: TRBJ1-2; cdr3_nt: TGTGCCAGCAAGAGGGACCCGGGACAGACTAACTATGGCTACACCTTC; cdr3_aa: CASKRDPGQTNYGYTF
clone_size: few; v_call: TRBV6-5; d_call: TRBD2; j_call: TRBJ2-5; cdr3_nt: TGTGCCAGCAAGGTGCGCGGGACTAGCGGTCAAGAGACCCAGTACTTC; cdr3_aa: CASKVRGTSGQETQYF
clone_size: NA; v_call: TRBV5-1; d_call: NA; j_call: TRBJ2-7; cdr3_nt: TGCGCCAGCAGTCTATCAAGGGGCACTACTCTCACTCCCAACGAGCAGTACTTC; cdr3_aa: CASSLSRGTTLTPNEQYF
clone_size: NA; v_call: TRBV20-1; d_call: NA; j_call: TRBJ2-3; cdr3_nt: TGCAGTGCGACTAGGACAGTCACAGATACGCAGTATTTT; cdr3_aa: CSATRTVTDTQYF
clone_size: many; v_call: TRBV7-2; d_call: NA; j_call: TRBJ1-5; cdr3_nt: TGTGCCAGCAGCGAGACTGACCTGCCCCAGCATTTT; cdr3_aa: CASSETDLPQHF
clone_size: few; v_call: TRBV20-1; d_call: NA; j_call: TRBJ2-5; cdr3_nt: TGCAGTGCCCGGAAGGGGGGCGAAGAGACCCAGTACTTC; cdr3_aa: CSARKGGEETQYF
clone_size: few; v_call: TRBV4-2; d_call: TRBD2; j_call: TRBJ2-3; cdr3_nt: TGTGCCAGCAGCCAACTGACTAGCGGGAGTGGGGGGGATACGCAGTATTTT; cdr3_aa: CASSQLTSGSGGDTQYF
clone_size: NA; v_call: TRBV20-1; d_call: TRBD2; j_call: TRBJ2-7; cdr3_nt: TGCAGGGCCTGCGGGGGGGTGGGTGAGTCCTACGAGCAGTACTTC; cdr3_aa: CRACGGVGESYEQYF
clone_size: many; v_call: TRBV6-6; d_call: TRBD1; j_call: TRBJ2-1; cdr3_nt: TGTGCCAGCAGTTTCGGTAGACAGGGGGCGAACAATGAGCAGTTCTTC; cdr3_aa: CASSFGRQGANNEQFF
clone_size: NA; v_call: TRBV6-5; d_call: NA; j_call: TRBJ2-7; cdr3_nt: TGTGCCAGCAGTAGGCAGGTGGCCTACGAGCAGTACTTC; cdr3_aa: CASSRQVAYEQYF
clone_size: once; v_call: TRBV4-1; d_call: NA; j_call: TRBJ1-2; cdr3_nt: TGCGCCAGCAGCCAACCGGGGCGCTCCTATGGCTACACCTTC; cdr3_aa: CASSQPGRSYGYTF